The 10 T cell receptor beta chains below come from one sample, sequenced in a study of cytomegalovirus exposure and HLA in healthy donors. Primers for the PCR totalled 60 Vbeta and 13 Jbeta. The assay was immunoSEQ multiplex PCR, and TCRdb's table has in-frame clones only and misses some. The repertoire holds 100,000 or so clones, with around 83% as singletons. The material sequenced was PBMCs. These TCRs come from a man aged 30 to 45 in good health and CMV-seronegative.

This rearrangement joins TRBV11-2 to TRBJ2-4; TRBD2 agrees at 9 bases. Germline CDR1 SGHAT, CDR2 FQNNGV. V lost 4 bases to trimming and J lost 7 bases; unmatched junction nucleotides: 5. The CDR3 contains 14 residues. DNA for the CDR3: TGTGCCAGCAGCTCTAGCGGGACTAGCAACATTCAGTACTTC. Amino acids: CASSSSGTSNIQYF.

The chain combines TRBV29-1 with TRBJ2-1, with 7 bases identical to TRBD1. The germline gives CDR1 SQVTM, CDR2 ANQGSEA. V gave up 7 bases and J gave up 4 bases; unmatched junction bases: 4. The CDR3 loop spans 12 amino acids. The CDR3 DNA reads as TGCAGCGCTCCACAGGGGTACAATGAGCAGTTCTTC. As protein: CSAPQGYNEQFF.

The chain joins TRBV5-6 to TRBJ2-1; 11 nucleotides match TRBD2. J lost 8 bases, V lost 5 bases, and 9 bases had no gene match. Germline CDR1 and CDR2: SGHDT and YYEEEE. The CDR3 is 15 amino acids. The CDR3 loop is CASRLTSGRGHEQFF. The CDR3 DNA reads as TGTGCCAGCAGACTAACTAGCGGGAGAGGCCATGAGCAGTTCTTC.

A single count supports this clone. The genes are TRBV5-4 and TRBJ2-3; D is unclear. Trimming stripped 2 bases from V and 0 bases from J, with 7 bases between. This CDR3 region has 14 residues. The germline CDR1 and CDR2 sequences are SGHNT and YYREEE (reference sequence). The CDR3 DNA is TGTGCCAGCAGCTTAAGGAGAAGCACAGATACGCAGTATTTT. This sequence encodes CASSLRRSTDTQYF.

This clone came up a few times. The chain links TRBV23-1 to TRBJ2-7; D unclear. Being an ORF, TRBV23-1 has a function that is uncertain. The V end was cut by 4 bases, the J end by 6 bases, with 13 bases between. This CDR3 is built from 13 residues. As DNA, the CDR3 is TGCGCCAGCAGTCTCAACTTCGGCGGCGAGCAGTACTTC. Amino acid sequence: CASSLNFGGEQYF.

J is TRBJ2-3 and V is TRBV2, with D perhaps TRBD2 (6 bases). There are 14 residues in the CDR3. Trimming stripped 10 bases from V and 0 bases from J, with 14 bases between. Germline values: CDR1 SNHLY, CDR2 FYNNEI. CDR3 nucleotides: TGTGCCACCCGCGGGACTGCTAGCACAGATACGCAGTATTTT. As protein: CATRGTASTDTQYF.

The sample holds one count of this clone. One end of the junction varies from germline; a read error may be responsible. V usage is TRBV5-1 and J usage is TRBJ2-5; TRBD2 matches at 9 bases. The CDR3 runs 15 residues. Germline assignment: CDR1 SGHRS and CDR2 YFSETQ. DNA for the CDR3: TGCGCCAGCACCTTGGGTAGCGGGGGCCAAGAGACCCAGTACTTC. Protein product: CASTLGSGGQETQYF.

This clone has only a few counts. As DNA, the CDR3 is TGCGCCAGCAGCTTGGCACAGGGTGTGGATACGCAGTATTTT. Residues: CASSLAQGVDTQYF. The rearrangement uses TRBV5-1 and TRBJ2-3; the D gene is possibly TRBD1 (6 bases). V lost 0 bases and J 6 bases, leaving 11 bases between the germline ends. CDR3 length equals 14 residues. CDR1 is SGHRS and CDR2 is YFSETQ in the germline V gene. Filled out from reference TRBV5-1 and TRBJ2-3, the complete variable domain reads KAGVTQTPRYLIKTRGQQVTLSCSPISGHRSVSWYQQTPGQGLQFLFEYFSETQRNKGNFPGRFSGRQFSNSRSEMNVSTLELGDSALYLCASSLAQGVDTQYFGPGTRLTVL.

The J gene is TRBJ1-5, the V gene TRBV28; 7 nucleotides agree with TRBD1. Germline values: CDR1 MDHEN, CDR2 SYDVKM. V lost 6 bases, J lost 7 bases, and 3 bases stayed unmatched. The CDR3 length is 12 residues. The CDR3 is CASRTGIQPQHF. The CDR3, as DNA: TGTGCCAGCAGGACAGGGATCCAGCCCCAGCATTTT.

This clone has just a few counts. This CDR3 is CASSPGLAGGYEQYF. The CDR3 region has the DNA TGCGCCAGCAGCCCGGGATTAGCGGGAGGCTACGAGCAGTACTTC. This chain uses TRBV4-3 with TRBJ2-7, with 10 bases lining up with TRBD2. The CDR3 has 15 residues. Looked up from germline, CDR1 is LGHNA and CDR2 is YSLEER. V trimming: 4 bases; J trimming: 3 bases; junction bases outside the gene matches: 6.